The source of this T cell receptor (beta chain) is a study of blood T cell repertoires in COVID-19. This clone was counted between two and nine times. TCRdb's table, derived via immunoSEQ multiplex PCR, lists solely in-frame clones and lacks some. The table has 180,000 or so clones, 85% seen once; the top ten hold around 5%. V was pared by 5 bases and J by 2 bases, with 10 bases between. Germline assignment: CDR1 SEHNR and CDR2 FQNEAQ (reference sequence). The CDR3 length is 14 residues. V and J are TRBV7-9 and TRBJ1-3, with TRBD1 as a possible D gene (6 bases). The sequence came from a woman aged 80 or over with acute or convalescent COVID-19. The sample consisted of peripheral blood. CDR3 DNA: TGTGCCAGCAGCCAACAGGGTGCTGGAAACACCATATATTTT. As protein: CASSQQGAGNTIYF.